This note documents a single T cell receptor (beta chain) sequence. Its antigen is undetermined. The sample comes from a study of cytomegalovirus exposure and HLA in healthy donors. Overall study: Of the donors genotyped, approximately 400 in all, about 80% fell in the Caucasian-associated ancestry cluster.

The primer mix had 60 Vbeta and 13 Jbeta primers. The table came from immunoSEQ multiplex PCR; TCRdb's copy has only in-frame clones and leaves some out. The sample shows some 200,000 clones, 80% to 85% of them seen only once. Donors sampled were nominally healthy, though unrecorded immune exposures were likely. Study results and caveats: A few CMV-associated chains were confirmed in vitro to be specific for CMV antigens. About 150 TCR beta chains were listed as cytomegalovirus-associated.

Sequencing used PBMCs. The sequence came from a woman aged 30 to 39 in good health and CMV-seronegative.

The DNA for the CDR3 is TGCAGCGTGGGGGGACAGGGGGGGATTCACGAGCAGTACTTC. Protein: CSVGGQGGIHEQYF. The genes are TRBV29-1 and TRBJ2-7; TRBD1 matches at 11 bases. J lost 5 bases, V lost 6 bases, and 9 bases had no gene match. Germline V gene sequence: CDR1 SQVTM, CDR2 ANQGSEA. The CDR3 has 14 residues.